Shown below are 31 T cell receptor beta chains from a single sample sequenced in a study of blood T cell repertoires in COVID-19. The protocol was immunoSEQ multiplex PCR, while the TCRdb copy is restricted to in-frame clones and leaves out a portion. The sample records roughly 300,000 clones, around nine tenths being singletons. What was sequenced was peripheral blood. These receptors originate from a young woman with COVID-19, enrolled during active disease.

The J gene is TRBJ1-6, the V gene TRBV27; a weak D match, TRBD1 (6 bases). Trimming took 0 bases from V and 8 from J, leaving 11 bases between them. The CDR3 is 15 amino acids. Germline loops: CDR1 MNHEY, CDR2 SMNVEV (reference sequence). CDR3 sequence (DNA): TGTGCCAGCAGTTTATCTGGGGGCAGGTATTCACCCCTCCACTTT. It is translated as CASSLSGGRYSPLHF.

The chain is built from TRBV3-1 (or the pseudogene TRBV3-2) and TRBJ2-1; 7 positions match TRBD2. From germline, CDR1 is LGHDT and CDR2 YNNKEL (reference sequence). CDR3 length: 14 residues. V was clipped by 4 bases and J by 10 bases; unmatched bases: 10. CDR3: CASSLSGLGHEQFF. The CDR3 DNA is TGTGCCAGCAGCCTTTCCGGACTAGGGCACGAGCAGTTCTTC.

CDR3 region: CASSLSQGYNEQFF. DNA of the CDR3: TGCGCCAGCAGCTTGTCCCAGGGCTACAATGAGCAGTTCTTC. This chain links TRBV5-1 with TRBJ2-1; D may be TRBD1 (5 bases). The CDR3 covers 14 residues. Between the trimmed V and J ends, which lost 1 base and 3 bases, there was a span of 8 bases. Germline CDR1 is SGHRS and CDR2 is YFSETQ.

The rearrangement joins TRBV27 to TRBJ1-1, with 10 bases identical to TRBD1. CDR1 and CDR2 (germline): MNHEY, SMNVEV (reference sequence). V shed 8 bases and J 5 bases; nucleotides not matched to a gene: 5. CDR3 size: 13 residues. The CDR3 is CASRQGALTEAFF. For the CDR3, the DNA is TGTGCCAGCCGACAGGGGGCATTAACTGAAGCTTTCTTT.

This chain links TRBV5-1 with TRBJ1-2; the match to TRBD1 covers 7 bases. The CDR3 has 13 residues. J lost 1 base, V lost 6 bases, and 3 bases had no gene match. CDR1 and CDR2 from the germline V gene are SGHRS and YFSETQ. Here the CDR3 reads CASKGAGNYGYTF. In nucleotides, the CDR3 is TGCGCCAGCAAGGGGGCGGGTAACTATGGCTACACCTTC.

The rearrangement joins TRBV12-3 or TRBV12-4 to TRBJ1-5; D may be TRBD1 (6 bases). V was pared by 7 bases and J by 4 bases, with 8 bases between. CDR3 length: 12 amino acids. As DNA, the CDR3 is TGTGCCAGCAAGGACAGTAATCAGCCCCAGCATTTT. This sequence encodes CASKDSNQPQHF.

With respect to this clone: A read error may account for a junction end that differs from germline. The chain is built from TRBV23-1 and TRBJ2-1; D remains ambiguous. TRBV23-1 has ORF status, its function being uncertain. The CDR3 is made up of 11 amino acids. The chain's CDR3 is CASDTILTPLF. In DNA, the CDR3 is TGCGCCAGCGACACGATTCTTACTCCCCTCTTC.

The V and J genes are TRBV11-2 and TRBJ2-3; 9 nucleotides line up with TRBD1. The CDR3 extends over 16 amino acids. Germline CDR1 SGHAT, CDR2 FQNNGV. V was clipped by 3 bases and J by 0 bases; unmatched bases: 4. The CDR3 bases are TGTGCCAGCAGCTTTAGTGGGACAGGGAGCACAGATACGCAGTATTTT. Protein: CASSFSGTGSTDTQYF.

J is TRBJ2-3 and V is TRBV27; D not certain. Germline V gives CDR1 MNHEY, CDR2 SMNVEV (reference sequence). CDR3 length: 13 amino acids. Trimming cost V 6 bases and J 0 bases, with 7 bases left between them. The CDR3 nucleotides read TGTGCCAGCAGATTACCTAGCACAGATACGCAGTATTTT. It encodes CASRLPSTDTQYF.

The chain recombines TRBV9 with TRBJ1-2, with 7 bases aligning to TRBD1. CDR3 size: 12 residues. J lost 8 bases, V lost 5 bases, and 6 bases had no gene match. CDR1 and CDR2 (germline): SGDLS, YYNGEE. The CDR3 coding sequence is TGTGCCAGCAGTACCGGGACAGAAGGCTACACCTTC. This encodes CASSTGTEGYTF.

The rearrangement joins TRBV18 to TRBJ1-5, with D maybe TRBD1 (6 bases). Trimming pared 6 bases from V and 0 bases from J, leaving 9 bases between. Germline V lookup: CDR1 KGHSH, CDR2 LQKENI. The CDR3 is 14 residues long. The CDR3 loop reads CASSGTHSNQPQHF. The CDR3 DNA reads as TGTGCCAGCTCCGGGACACATAGCAATCAGCCCCAGCATTTT.

CDR3 residues: CASSQEISPTNEKLFF. For the CDR3, the DNA is TGTGCCAGCAGCCAAGAGATCAGTCCAACTAATGAAAAACTGTTTTTT. The rearrangement uses TRBV4-2 and TRBJ1-4; D ambiguous. In germline, CDR1 is LGHNA, CDR2 YNFKEQ. Trimming shortened V by 0 bases and J by 0 bases, and 8 bases separated the two germline ends. This CDR3 region has 16 residues.

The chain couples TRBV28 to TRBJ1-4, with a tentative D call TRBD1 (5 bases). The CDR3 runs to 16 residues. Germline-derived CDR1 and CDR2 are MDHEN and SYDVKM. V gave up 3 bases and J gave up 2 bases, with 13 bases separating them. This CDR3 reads CASSFMGGGTNEKLFF. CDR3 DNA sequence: TGTGCCAGCAGTTTTATGGGGGGAGGGACTAATGAAAAACTGTTTTTT.

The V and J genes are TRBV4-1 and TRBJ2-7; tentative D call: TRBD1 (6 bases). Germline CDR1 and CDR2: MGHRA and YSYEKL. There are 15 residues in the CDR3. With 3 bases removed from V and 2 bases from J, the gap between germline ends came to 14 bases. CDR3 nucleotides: TGCGCCAGCAGCCATCCGGGACATAACCCCTACGAGCAGTACTTC. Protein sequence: CASSHPGHNPYEQYF.

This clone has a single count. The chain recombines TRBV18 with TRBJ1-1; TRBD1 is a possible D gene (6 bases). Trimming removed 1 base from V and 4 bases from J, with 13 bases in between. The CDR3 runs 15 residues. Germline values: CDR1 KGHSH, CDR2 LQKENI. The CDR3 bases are TGTGCCAGCTCACCACGGACAGCTGGGATCACTGAAGCTTTCTTT. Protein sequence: CASSPRTAGITEAFF.

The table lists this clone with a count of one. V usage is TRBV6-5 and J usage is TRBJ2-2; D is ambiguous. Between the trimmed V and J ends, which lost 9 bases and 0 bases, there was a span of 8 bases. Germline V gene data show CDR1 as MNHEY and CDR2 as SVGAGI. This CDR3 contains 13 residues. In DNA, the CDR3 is TGTGCCAGTTCTTTCGCGAACACCGGGGAGCTGTTTTTT. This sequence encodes CASSFANTGELFF.

The CDR3 reads CASSQDWDRADTQYF. DNA of the CDR3: TGCGCCAGCAGCCAAGATTGGGACAGGGCAGATACGCAGTATTTT. The chain couples TRBV4-3 to TRBJ2-3; TRBD1 aligns across 9 bases. V was pared by 0 bases and J by 4 bases, with 2 bases of the junction left unmatched. CDR1 is LGHNA and CDR2 is YSLEER in the germline V gene. The CDR3 spans 15 residues.

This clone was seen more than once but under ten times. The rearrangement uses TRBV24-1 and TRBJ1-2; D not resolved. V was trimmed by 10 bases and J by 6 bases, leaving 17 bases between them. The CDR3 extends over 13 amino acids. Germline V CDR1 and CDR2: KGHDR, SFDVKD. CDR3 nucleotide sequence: TGTGCCACGCGTTCGAGGGTCCTTAATGGCTACACCTTC. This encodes CATRSRVLNGYTF.

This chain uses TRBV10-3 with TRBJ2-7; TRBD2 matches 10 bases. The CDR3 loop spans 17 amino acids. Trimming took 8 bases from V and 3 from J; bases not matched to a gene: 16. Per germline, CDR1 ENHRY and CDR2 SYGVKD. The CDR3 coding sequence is TGTGCCATCTGTCGTGACGCACTAGCGGGGAGCCGCTACGAGCAGTACTTC. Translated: CAICRDALAGSRYEQYF.

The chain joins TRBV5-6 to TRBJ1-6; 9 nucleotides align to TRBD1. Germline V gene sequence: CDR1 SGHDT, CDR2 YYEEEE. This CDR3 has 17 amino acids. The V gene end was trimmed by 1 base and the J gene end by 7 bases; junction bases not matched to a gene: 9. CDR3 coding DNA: TGTGCCAGCAGCTTGCCCCTGACAGGGGGAGCGAATTCACCCCTCCACTTT. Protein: CASSLPLTGGANSPLHF.

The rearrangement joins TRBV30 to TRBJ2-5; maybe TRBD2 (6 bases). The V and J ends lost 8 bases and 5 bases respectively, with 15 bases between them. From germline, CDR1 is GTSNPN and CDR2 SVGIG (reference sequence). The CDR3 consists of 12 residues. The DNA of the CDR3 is TGTGCCGGACGGGAGATCGGGGAGACCCAGTACTTC. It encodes CAGREIGETQYF.

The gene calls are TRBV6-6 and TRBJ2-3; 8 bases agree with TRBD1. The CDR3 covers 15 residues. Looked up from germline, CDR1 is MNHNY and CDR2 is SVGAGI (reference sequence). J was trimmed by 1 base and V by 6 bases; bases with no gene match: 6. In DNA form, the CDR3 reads TGTGCCAGCAGGGAAACAGGGGGTGGCACAGATACGCAGTATTTT. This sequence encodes CASRETGGGTDTQYF.

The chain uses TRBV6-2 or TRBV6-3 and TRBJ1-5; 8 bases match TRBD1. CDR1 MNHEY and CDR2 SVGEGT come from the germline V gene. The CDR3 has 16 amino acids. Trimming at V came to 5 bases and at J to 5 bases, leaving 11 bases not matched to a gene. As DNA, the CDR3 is TGTGCCAGCAGTGACCCCCGACAGGGGATTTATCAGCCCCAGCATTTT. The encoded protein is CASSDPRQGIYQPQHF.

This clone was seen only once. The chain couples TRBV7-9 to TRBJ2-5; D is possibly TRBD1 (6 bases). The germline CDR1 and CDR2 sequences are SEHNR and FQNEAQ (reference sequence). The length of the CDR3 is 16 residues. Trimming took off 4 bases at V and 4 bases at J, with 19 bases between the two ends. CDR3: CASSSALGAAGETQYF. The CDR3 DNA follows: TGTGCCAGCAGCTCCGCGTTGGGGGCGGCGGGAGAGACCCAGTACTTC.

CDR3 bases: TGTGCCATCAGTGAGGCGGGACAGGGATATGGCTACACCTTC. Encoded protein: CAISEAGQGYGYTF. The chain recombines TRBV10-3 with TRBJ1-2; 9 bases agree with TRBD1. V lost 2 bases and J lost 5; bases outside the gene matches: 3. CDR3 length: 14 amino acids. Germline CDR1 ENHRY, CDR2 SYGVKD.

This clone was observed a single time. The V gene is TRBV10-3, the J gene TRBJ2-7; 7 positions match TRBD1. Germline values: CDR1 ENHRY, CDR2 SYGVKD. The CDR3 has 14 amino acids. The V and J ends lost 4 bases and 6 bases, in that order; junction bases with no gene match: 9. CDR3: CAISGRQGPGEQYF. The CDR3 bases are TGTGCCATCAGTGGCAGACAGGGCCCCGGCGAGCAGTACTTC.

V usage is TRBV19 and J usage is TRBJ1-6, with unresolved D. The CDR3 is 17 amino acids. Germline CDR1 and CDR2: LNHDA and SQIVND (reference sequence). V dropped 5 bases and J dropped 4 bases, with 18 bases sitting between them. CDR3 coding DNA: TGTGCCAGTAGTCTCCCATTGGTCCGAGGGTATAATTCACCCCTCCACTTT. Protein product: CASSLPLVRGYNSPLHF.

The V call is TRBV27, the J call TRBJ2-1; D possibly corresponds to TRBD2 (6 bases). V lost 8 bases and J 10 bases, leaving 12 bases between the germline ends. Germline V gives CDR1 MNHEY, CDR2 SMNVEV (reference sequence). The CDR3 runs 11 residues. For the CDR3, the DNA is TGTGCCAGCCGGCGCGGGGCGGAGCAGTTCTTC. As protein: CASRRGAEQFF.

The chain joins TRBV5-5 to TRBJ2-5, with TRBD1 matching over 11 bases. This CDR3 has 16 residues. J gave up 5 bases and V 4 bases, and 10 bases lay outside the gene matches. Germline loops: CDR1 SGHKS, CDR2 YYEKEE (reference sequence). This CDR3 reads CASSLRTGGLSETQYF. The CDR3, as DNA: TGTGCCAGCAGCCTCAGGACAGGGGGCTTGTCGGAGACCCAGTACTTC.

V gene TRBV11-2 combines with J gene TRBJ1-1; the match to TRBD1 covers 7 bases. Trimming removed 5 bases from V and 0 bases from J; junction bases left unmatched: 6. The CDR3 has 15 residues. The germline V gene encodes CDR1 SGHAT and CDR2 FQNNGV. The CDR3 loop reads CASSPRGGLNTEAFF. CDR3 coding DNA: TGTGCCAGCAGCCCCAGAGGGGGCTTGAACACTGAAGCTTTCTTT.

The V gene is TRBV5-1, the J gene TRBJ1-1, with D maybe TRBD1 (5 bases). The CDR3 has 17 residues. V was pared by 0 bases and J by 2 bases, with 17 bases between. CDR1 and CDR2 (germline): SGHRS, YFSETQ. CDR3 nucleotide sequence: TGCGCCAGCAGCTTGGAAGGCGGAACAGGACGAAACACTGAAGCTTTCTTT. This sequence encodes CASSLEGGTGRNTEAFF.